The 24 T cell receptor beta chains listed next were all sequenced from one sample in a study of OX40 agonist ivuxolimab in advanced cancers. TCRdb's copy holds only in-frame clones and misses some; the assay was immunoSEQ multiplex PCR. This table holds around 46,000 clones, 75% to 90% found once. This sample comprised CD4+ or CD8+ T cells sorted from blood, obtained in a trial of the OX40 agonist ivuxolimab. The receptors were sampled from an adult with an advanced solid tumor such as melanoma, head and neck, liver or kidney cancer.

The CDR3 DNA is TGTGCCAGCAGCTTGGGACAGGGGGCCCCTGAAGCTTTCTTT. Its protein is CASSLGQGAPEAFF. The chain combines TRBV5-5 with TRBJ1-1; TRBD1 agrees at 10 bases. The germline V gene has CDR1 SGHKS and CDR2 YYEKEE (reference sequence). The CDR3 length is 14 residues. J gave up 6 bases and V 0 bases, and 2 bases lay outside the gene matches.

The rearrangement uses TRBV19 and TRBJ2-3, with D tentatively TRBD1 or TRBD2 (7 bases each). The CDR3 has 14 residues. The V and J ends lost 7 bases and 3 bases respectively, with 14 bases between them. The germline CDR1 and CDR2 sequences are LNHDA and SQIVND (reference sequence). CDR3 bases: TGTGCCAGTACCACAGGGGAGGGAACAGATACGCAGTATTTT. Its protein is CASTTGEGTDTQYF.

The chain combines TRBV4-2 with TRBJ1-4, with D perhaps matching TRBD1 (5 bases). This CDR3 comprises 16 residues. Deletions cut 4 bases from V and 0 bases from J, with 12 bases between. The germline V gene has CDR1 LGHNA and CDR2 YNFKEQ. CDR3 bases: TGTGCCAGCAGCCTGAAAGCGGGGGCAACTAATGAAAAACTGTTTTTT. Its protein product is CASSLKAGATNEKLFF.

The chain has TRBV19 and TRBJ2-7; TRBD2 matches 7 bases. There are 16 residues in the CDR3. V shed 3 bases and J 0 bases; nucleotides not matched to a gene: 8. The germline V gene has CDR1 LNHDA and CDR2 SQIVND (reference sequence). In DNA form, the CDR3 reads TGTGCCAGTAGTATTGACTGGGCGGGGGACTCCTACGAGCAGTACTTC. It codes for CASSIDWAGDSYEQYF.

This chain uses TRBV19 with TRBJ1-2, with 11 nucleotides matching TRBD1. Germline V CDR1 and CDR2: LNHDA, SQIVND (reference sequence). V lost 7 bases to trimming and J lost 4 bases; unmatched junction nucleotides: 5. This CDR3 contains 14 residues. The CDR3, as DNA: TGTGCCAGTATGTGGACAGGGGGCTTCTATGGCTACACCTTC. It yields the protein CASMWTGGFYGYTF. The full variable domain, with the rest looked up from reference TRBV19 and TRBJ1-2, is DGGITQSPKYLFRKEGQNVTLSCEQNLNHDAMYWYRQDPGQGLRLIYYSQIVNDFQKGDIAEGYSVSREKKESFPLTVTSAQKNPTAFYLCASMWTGGFYGYTFGSGTRLTVV.

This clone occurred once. The CDR3 sequence: CASSLLTSGGYEQYF. CDR3 nucleotides: TGCGCCAGCAGCCTCCTGACTAGCGGGGGGTACGAGCAGTACTTC. The rearrangement uses TRBV4-1 and TRBJ2-7; 13 positions agree with TRBD2. This CDR3 is built from 15 residues. The V gene's germline CDR1 is MGHRA and CDR2 YSYEKL. The V gene end was trimmed by 4 bases and the J gene end by 4 bases; junction bases not matched to a gene: 4.

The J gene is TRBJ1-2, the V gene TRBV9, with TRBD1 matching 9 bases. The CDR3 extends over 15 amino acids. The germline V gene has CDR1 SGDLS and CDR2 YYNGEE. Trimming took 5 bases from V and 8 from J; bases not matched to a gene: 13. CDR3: CASSETGTGLEGYTF. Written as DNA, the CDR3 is TGTGCCAGCAGTGAGACCGGGACAGGGCTGGAGGGCTACACCTTC.

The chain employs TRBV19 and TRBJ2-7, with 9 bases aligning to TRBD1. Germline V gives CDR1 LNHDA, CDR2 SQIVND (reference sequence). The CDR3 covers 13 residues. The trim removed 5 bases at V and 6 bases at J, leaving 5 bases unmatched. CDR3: CASSPGTGFEQYF. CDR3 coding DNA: TGTGCCAGTAGTCCGGGGACAGGGTTCGAGCAGTACTTC.

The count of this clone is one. Here the CDR3 reads CASSQGASDGETQYF. The DNA for the CDR3 is TGTGCCAGCAGCCAGGGGGCTAGCGATGGGGAGACCCAGTACTTC. The chain is built from TRBV9 and TRBJ2-5, with 8 bases that match TRBD1. J gave up 5 bases and V 4 bases, and 10 bases lay outside the gene matches. The germline gives CDR1 SGDLS, CDR2 YYNGEE. The CDR3 length is 15 residues.

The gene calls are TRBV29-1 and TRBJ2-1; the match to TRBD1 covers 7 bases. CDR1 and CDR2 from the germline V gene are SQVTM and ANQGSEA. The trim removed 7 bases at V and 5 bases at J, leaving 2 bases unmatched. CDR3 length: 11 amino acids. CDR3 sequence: CSGDRDNEQFF. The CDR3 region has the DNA TGCAGCGGCGACAGGGACAATGAGCAGTTCTTC.

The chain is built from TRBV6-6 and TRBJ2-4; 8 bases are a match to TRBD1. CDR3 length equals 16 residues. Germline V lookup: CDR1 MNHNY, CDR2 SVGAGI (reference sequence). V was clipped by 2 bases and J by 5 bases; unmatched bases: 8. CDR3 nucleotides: TGTGCCAGCAGTTACCCGCCGGGACAGGCACAAAACATTCAGTACTTC. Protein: CASSYPPGQAQNIQYF.

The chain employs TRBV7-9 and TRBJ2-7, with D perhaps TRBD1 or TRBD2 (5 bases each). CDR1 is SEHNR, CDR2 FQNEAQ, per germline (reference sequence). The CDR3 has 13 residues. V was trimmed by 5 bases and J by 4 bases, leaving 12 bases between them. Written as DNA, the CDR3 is TGTGCCAGCAGCCCCGAGGGGCGATACGAGCAGTACTTC. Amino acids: CASSPEGRYEQYF. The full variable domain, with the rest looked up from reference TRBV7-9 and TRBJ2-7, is DTGVSQNPRHKITKRGQNVTFRCDPISEHNRLYWYRQTLGQGPEFLTYFQNEAQLEKSRLLSDRFSAERPKGSFSTLEIQRTEQGDSAMYLCASSPEGRYEQYFGPGTRLTVT.

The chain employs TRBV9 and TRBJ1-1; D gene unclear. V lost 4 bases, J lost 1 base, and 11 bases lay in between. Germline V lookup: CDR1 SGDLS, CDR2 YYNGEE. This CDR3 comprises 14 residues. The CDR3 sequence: CASSTDGENTEAFF. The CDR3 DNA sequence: TGTGCCAGCAGCACGGACGGAGAGAACACTGAAGCTTTCTTT.

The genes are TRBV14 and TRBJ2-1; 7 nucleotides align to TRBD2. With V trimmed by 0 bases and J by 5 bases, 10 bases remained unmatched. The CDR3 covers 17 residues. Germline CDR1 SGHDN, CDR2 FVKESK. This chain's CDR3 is CASSQDIGLAADNEQFF. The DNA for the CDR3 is TGTGCCAGCAGCCAAGATATTGGGCTAGCGGCGGACAATGAGCAGTTCTTC.

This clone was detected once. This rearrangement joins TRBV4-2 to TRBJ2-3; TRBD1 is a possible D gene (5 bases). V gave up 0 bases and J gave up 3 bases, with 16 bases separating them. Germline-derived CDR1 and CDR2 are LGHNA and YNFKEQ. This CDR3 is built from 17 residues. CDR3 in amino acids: CASSQEEMQGRTDTQYF. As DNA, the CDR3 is TGTGCCAGCAGCCAAGAAGAAATGCAGGGCCGGACAGATACGCAGTATTTT.

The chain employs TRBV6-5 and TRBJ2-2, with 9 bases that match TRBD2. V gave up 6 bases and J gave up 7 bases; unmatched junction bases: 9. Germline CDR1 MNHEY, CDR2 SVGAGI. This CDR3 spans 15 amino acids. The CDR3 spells CASSLVAGGLGELFF. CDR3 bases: TGTGCCAGCAGCCTAGTCGCGGGGGGGCTCGGGGAGCTGTTTTTT.

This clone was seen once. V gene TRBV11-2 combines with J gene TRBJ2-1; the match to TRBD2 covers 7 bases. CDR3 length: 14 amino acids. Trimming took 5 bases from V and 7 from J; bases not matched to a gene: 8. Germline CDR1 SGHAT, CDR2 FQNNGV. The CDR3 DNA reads TGTGCCAGCAGCCTCAGCGGGATAGTAAATGAGCAGTTCTTC. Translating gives CASSLSGIVNEQFF.

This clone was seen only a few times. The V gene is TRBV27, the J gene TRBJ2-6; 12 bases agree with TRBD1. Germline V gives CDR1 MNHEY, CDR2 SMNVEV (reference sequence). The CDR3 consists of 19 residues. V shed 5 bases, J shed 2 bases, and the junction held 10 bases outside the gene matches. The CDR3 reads CASSPGTGGFPAGANVLTF. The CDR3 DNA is TGTGCCAGCAGTCCGGGGACAGGGGGCTTCCCTGCTGGGGCCAACGTCCTGACTTTC.

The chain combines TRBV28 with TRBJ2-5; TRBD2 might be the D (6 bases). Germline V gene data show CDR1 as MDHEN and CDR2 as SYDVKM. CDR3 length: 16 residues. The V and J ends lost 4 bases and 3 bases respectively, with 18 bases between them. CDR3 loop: CASSYHLGRGEETQYF. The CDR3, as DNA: TGTGCCAGCAGTTACCACCTCGGGCGGGGCGAAGAGACCCAGTACTTC.

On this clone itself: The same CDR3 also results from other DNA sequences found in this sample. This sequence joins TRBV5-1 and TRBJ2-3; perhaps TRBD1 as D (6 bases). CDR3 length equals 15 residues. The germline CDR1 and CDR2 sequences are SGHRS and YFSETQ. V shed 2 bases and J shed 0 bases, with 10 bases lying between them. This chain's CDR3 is CASSFGQTSTDTQYF. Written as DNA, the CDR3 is TGCGCCAGCAGCTTCGGACAGACTAGCACAGATACGCAGTATTTT.

CDR3: CASSATGEQYF. The CDR3 coding sequence is TGTGCCAGCAGCGCGACAGGAGAGCAGTACTTC. The chain recombines TRBV9 with TRBJ2-7; D is perhaps TRBD1 (6 bases). This CDR3 has 11 residues. Trimming pared 3 bases from V and 7 bases from J, leaving 8 bases between. Germline lookup yields CDR1 SGDLS and CDR2 YYNGEE.

The CDR3 protein is CASSSGTPAYEQYF. CDR3 coding DNA: TGTGCCAGCAGCTCCGGGACCCCGGCCTACGAGCAGTACTTC. This chain joins TRBV13 and TRBJ2-7, with D tentatively TRBD1 or TRBD2 (5 bases each). Germline V gives CDR1 PRHDT, CDR2 FYEKMQ (reference sequence). The CDR3 loop spans 14 amino acids. V lost 4 bases to trimming and J lost 2 bases, with 12 bases between them.

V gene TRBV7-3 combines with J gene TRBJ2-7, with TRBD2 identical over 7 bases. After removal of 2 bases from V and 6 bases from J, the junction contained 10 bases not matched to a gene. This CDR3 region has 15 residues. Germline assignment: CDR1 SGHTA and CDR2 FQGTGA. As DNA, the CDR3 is TGTGCCAGCAGCTTAGTTGGGGGGGATAGCGCCGAGCAGTACTTC. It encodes CASSLVGGDSAEQYF.

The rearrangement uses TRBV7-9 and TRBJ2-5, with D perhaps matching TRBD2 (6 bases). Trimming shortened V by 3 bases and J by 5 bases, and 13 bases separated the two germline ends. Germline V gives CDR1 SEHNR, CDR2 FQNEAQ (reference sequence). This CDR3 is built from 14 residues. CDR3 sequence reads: CASSLQLREETQYF. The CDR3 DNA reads TGTGCCAGCAGCTTGCAACTTCGGGAGGAGACCCAGTACTTC.